One sample yielded the 6 T cell receptor beta chains listed below, sequenced in a study of regulatory T cells in long-lasting Graves disease. As to time point: newly diagnosed GD, antithyroid drugs for less than 3 months. There was RNA extracted from PBMCs, and the TCR library was made from it. Building of the TCR beta libraries involved iRepertoire HTBI primers and Arm-PCR of CDR3 regions. Via MiXCR, TCRdb re-called the multiplex PCR reads, giving one row per CDR3 protein. This sample carries 450,000 to 600,000 distinct CDR3 sequences, 15% to 20% of them seen once, and the ten largest clones take 10% to 15%. These sequences were also reported in another study, on T cells in Graves' hyperthyroidism and ophthalmopathy.

The sample in question was peripheral blood mononuclear cells (PBMCs), obtained at new diagnosis, from a patient treated with antithyroid drugs. The receptors were gathered from a man in his forties with Graves disease.

The sample holds many counts of this clonotype. The chain is built from TRBV28 and TRBJ1-5; D unclear. The CDR3 covers 13 residues. Between the trimmed V and J ends, which lost 2 bases and 7 bases, there was a span of 9 bases. Per germline, CDR1 MDHEN and CDR2 SYDVKM. CDR3 protein: CASSLPGGQPQHF. Written as DNA, the CDR3 is TGTGCCAGCAGTTTACCAGGAGGACAGCCCCAGCATTTT.

At least ten counts were recorded for this clonotype. This chain links TRBV20-1 with TRBJ1-2; TRBD1 agrees at 10 bases. Germline V gene lookup returns CDR1 DFQATT and CDR2 SNEGSKA (reference sequence). After removal of 4 bases from V and 1 base from J, the junction contained 6 bases not matched to a gene. The CDR3 consists of 15 residues. CDR3 nucleotides: TGCAGTGCTAAGACAGGGGGCACTAATAACTATGGCTACACCTTC. Encoded protein: CSAKTGGTNNYGYTF.

Ten or more counts support this clonotype. The J gene is TRBJ1-5, the V gene TRBV28; tentatively, D is TRBD1 (5 bases). V lost 4 bases to trimming and J lost 2 bases, with 15 bases between them. Per the germline V gene, CDR1 is MDHEN and CDR2 is SYDVKM. The CDR3 consists of 16 residues. Here the CDR3 reads CASSSLEGVGNQPQHF. In nucleotides, the CDR3 is TGTGCCAGCAGTTCCCTCGAAGGGGTGGGCAATCAGCCCCAGCATTTT.

This clonotype was seen at least ten times. The V and J genes are TRBV30 and TRBJ2-3; TRBD1 matches at 11 bases. After removal of 6 bases from V and 6 bases from J, the junction contained 5 bases not matched to a gene. Germline loops: CDR1 GTSNPN, CDR2 SVGIG (reference sequence). This CDR3 contains 13 residues. The CDR3 loop is CACRTGGVDTQYF. DNA for the CDR3: TGTGCCTGCCGGACAGGGGGCGTTGATACGCAGTATTTT.

This clonotype was seen many times. The chain carries TRBV30 and TRBJ1-3; the D is unclear. Germline V gene sequence: CDR1 GTSNPN, CDR2 SVGIG (reference sequence). V lost 3 bases and J lost 2, with 8 bases in between. The CDR3 runs 13 residues. The CDR3 loop reads CAWSQTTGNTIYF. Written as DNA, the CDR3 is TGTGCCTGGAGCCAGACTACTGGAAACACCATATATTTT. Full variable domain (outside the CDR3, taken from reference TRBV30 and TRBJ1-3): SQTIHQWPATLVQPVGSPLSLECTVEGTSNPNLYWYRQAAGRGLQLLFYSVGIGQISSEVPQNLSASRPQDRQFILSSKKLLLSDSGFYLCAWSQTTGNTIYFGEGSWLTVV.

This chain uses TRBV20-1 with TRBJ2-5; tentative D call: TRBD2 (5 bases). Trimming took off 1 base at V and 9 bases at J, with 18 bases between the two ends. The CDR3 has 14 residues. The germline CDR1 and CDR2 sequences are DFQATT and SNEGSKA (reference sequence). The chain's CDR3 is CSARGEQRQMPQYF. The CDR3 DNA is TGCAGTGCTAGAGGGGAGCAGCGGCAGATGCCCCAGTACTTC.